The TCR beta chain under discussion was sequenced for a study of blood T cell repertoires in COVID-19. Study information: Acute and convalescent COVID-19 samples came from the United States, Italy and Spain. From T cells, B-cell-depleted T cells, or PBMCs came the material, which was cDNA or gDNA.

V was pared by 9 bases and J by 5 bases, with 6 bases of the junction left unmatched. CDR1 is MDHEN and CDR2 is SYDVKM in the germline V gene. There are 13 residues in the CDR3. Seattle researchers signed up patients amid active infection and tracked them longitudinally. Assay used: immunoSEQ multiplex PCR; TCRdb lists only in-frame clones, some missing. The data hold under 250,000 clones, with approximately 90% observed a single time. The gene calls are TRBV28 and TRBJ1-5; 8 bases are shared with TRBD1. The sample comprised peripheral blood. This receptor was identified in a man in his fifties or sixties with COVID-19, enrolled during active disease. CDR3 protein: CASWTGWDQPQHF. The CDR3 coding sequence is TGTGCCAGTTGGACAGGGTGGGATCAGCCCCAGCATTTT. Complete variable domain (other parts from reference TRBV28 and TRBJ1-5): DVKVTQSSRYLVKRTGEKVFLECVQDMDHENMFWYRQDPGLGLRLIYFSYDVKMKEKGDIPEGYSVSREKKERFSLILESASTNQTSMYLCASWTGWDQPQHFGDGTRLSIL.